This TCR beta chain was identified in a study of CD8 T cells in Susac syndrome. Negative isolation was applied to CD8+ and CD4+ T cells, and FACS enrichment was applied to TEMRA cells. Findings and caveats of the study: Only a relatively small number of individuals were included in the TCR sequencing and HLA analysis.

The sample holds a few counts of this clonotype. Its specificity is not known. RNA, at about 0.45 to 1 ug, was reverse transcribed with random hexamers. The authors amplified TCR beta CDR3 across 54 Vbeta and 13 Jbeta using immunoSEQ multiplex PCR. TCRdb re-analysed the immunoSEQ multiplex PCR reads in MiXCR, keeping a single row per CDR3 protein. The sample yields about 120,000 distinct CDR3 sequences, around 92% seen once. In germline, CDR1 is SGHAT, CDR2 FQNNGV. Trimming at V came to 4 bases and at J to 8 bases, leaving 10 bases not matched to a gene. This CDR3 spans 15 amino acids. Material for sequencing was CD8+ T cells from PBMCs. This chain uses TRBV11-2 with TRBJ2-1; 8 bases fit TRBD1. The sequence came from a human donor in good health. The CDR3 nucleotides are TGTGCCAGCAGCTCCAGGGGGCGCGGTGGTGATGAGCAGTTCTTC. Translated: CASSSRGRGGDEQFF.